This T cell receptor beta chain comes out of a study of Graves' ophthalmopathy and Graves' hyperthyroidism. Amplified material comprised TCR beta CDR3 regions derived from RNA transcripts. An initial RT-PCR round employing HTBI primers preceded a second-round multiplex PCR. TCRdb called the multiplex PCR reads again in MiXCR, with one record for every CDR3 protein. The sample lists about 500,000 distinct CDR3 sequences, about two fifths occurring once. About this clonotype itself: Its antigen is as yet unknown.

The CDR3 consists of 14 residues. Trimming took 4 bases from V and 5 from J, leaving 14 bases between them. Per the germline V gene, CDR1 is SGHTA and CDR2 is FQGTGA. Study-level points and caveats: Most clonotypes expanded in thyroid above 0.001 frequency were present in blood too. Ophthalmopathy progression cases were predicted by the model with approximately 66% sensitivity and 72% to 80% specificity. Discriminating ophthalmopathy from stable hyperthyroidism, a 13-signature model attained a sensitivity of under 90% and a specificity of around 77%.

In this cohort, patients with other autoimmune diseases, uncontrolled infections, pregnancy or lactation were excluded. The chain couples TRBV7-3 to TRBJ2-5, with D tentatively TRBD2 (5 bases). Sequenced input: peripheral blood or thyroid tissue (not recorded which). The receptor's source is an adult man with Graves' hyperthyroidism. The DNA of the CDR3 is TGTGCCAGCAGCTATAGCGTCACCGGGGAGACCCAGTACTTC. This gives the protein CASSYSVTGETQYF.